This entry lists 4 T cell receptor beta chains sequenced from one sample in a study of OX40 agonist ivuxolimab in advanced cancers. The table came from immunoSEQ multiplex PCR; TCRdb's copy has only in-frame clones and leaves some out. This table holds about 46,000 clones, about 79% found once. The source material was CD4+ or CD8+ T cells sorted from blood, sampled in a trial of the OX40 agonist ivuxolimab. The receptor source for this set is an adult with an advanced solid tumor such as melanoma, head and neck, liver or kidney cancer.

The chain employs TRBV5-6 and TRBJ2-7; 7 positions agree with TRBD1. CDR3 length equals 19 residues. Germline values: CDR1 SGHDT, CDR2 YYEEEE. V trimming: 4 bases; J trimming: 2 bases; junction bases outside the gene matches: 21. In DNA, the CDR3 is TGTGCCAGCAGCGGACTGGGACAGACTACCCCCCGAAGGACCTACGAGCAGTACTTC. Protein sequence: CASSGLGQTTPRRTYEQYF.

The count of this clone is one. The V gene is TRBV7-9, the J gene TRBJ2-1; 7 bases agree with TRBD1. Per germline, CDR1 SEHNR and CDR2 FQNEAQ (reference sequence). The CDR3 has 14 residues. V was clipped by 1 base and J by 3 bases; unmatched bases: 0. CDR3 sequence: CASSLGTGYNEQFF. The CDR3 DNA reads as TGTGCCAGCAGCTTAGGGACAGGCTACAATGAGCAGTTCTTC.

V usage is TRBV4-1 and J usage is TRBJ2-7; possibly TRBD2 for D (6 bases). The CDR3 length is 16 residues. V lost 1 base and J 0 bases, leaving 13 bases between the germline ends. The V gene's germline CDR1 is MGHRA and CDR2 YSYEKL. Here the CDR3 reads CASSQVSGRSSYEQYF. DNA for the CDR3: TGCGCCAGCAGCCAAGTCTCAGGGAGGAGCTCCTACGAGCAGTACTTC.

The chain joins TRBV5-8 to TRBJ2-3; 7 bases match TRBD1. Germline CDR1 reads SGHTS; CDR2 reads YDEGEE. The CDR3 is 16 residues long. After removal of 2 bases from V and 0 bases from J, the junction contained 6 bases not matched to a gene. Written as DNA, the CDR3 is TGTGCCAGCAGCTTATTGCCGGGACAGAGCACAGATACGCAGTATTTT. It specifies CASSLLPGQSTDTQYF. The full variable domain, its missing parts supplied by reference TRBV5-8 and TRBJ2-3, is EAGVTQSPTHLIKTRGQQATLRCSPISGHTSVYWYQQALGLGLQFLLWYDEGEERNRGNFPPRFSGRQFPNYSSELNVNALELEDSALYLCASSLLPGQSTDTQYFGPGTRLTVL.